This T cell receptor (beta chain) was recorded in a study of spatial heterogeneity in lung cancer. CDR3 length: 15 amino acids. Germline assignment: CDR1 KGHSH and CDR2 LQKENI. Deletions cut 3 bases from V and 0 bases from J, with 9 bases between. Stated time point: sample taken at primary tumor resection. TCRdb called the 5' RACE reads again in MiXCR, with one record for every CDR3 protein. In the table there are roughly 40,000 distinct CDR3 sequences, around 7% of which are singletons. The sequence came from a female donor with early-stage non-small cell lung cancer. Source: PBMCs, taken at surgery. This chain joins TRBV18 and TRBJ1-5; D gene ambiguous. The CDR3 loop reads CASSPIPNSNQPQHF. The CDR3 DNA follows: TGTGCCAGCTCACCCATCCCAAATAGCAATCAGCCCCAGCATTTT.